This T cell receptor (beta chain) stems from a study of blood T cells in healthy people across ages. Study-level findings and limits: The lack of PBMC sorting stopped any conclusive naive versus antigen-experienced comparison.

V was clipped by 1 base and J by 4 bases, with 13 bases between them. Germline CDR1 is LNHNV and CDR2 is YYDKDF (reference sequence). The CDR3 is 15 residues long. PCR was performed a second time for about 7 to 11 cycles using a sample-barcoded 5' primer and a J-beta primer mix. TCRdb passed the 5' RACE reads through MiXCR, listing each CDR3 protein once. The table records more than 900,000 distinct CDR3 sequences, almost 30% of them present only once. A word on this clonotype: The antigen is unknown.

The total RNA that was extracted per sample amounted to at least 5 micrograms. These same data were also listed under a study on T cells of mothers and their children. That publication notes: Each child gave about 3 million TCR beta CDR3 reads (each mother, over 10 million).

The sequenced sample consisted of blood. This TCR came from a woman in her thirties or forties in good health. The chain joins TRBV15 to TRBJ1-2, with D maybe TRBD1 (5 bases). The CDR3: CATSRVGGSGYGYTF. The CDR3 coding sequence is TGTGCCACCAGCAGAGTTGGGGGGAGCGGCTATGGCTACACCTTC.